This passage covers 3 T cell receptor beta chains from one sample sequenced in a study of blood T cell repertoires in COVID-19. The assay was immunoSEQ multiplex PCR, and TCRdb's table has in-frame clones only and misses some. Found here are just over 75,000 clones, roughly nine tenths of them singletons; the top ten hold roughly 5%. The sample comprised peripheral blood. The origin of the receptors is a woman older than 75 with active or convalescent COVID-19.

This chain uses TRBV5-1 with TRBJ1-1, with 7 bases matching TRBD1. Germline CDR1 SGHRS, CDR2 YFSETQ. CDR3 length: 14 amino acids. Trimming took 0 bases from V and 5 from J; bases not matched to a gene: 4. The CDR3 bases are TGCGCCAGCAGCTTGGCCTTGACAGGGACTGAAGCTTTCTTT. Its protein product is CASSLALTGTEAFF.

This sequence joins TRBV5-1 and TRBJ2-7, with a possible D match to TRBD1 (6 bases). The CDR3 extends over 16 amino acids. From germline, CDR1 is SGHRS and CDR2 YFSETQ. V lost 2 bases and J 3 bases, leaving 18 bases between the germline ends. The CDR3 here is CASSFRDNRPVYEQYF. CDR3 coding DNA: TGCGCCAGCAGCTTCCGGGACAACCGTCCGGTCTACGAGCAGTACTTC.

This chain joins TRBV6-5 and TRBJ1-1; 7 nucleotides align to TRBD1. V dropped 2 bases and J dropped 1; count of bases not matched to a gene: 1. The CDR3 runs 14 residues. Germline V gives CDR1 MNHEY, CDR2 SVGAGI. CDR3 sequence (DNA): TGTGCCAGCAGTTACGCAGGGGGGAACACTGAAGCTTTCTTT. Its translation is CASSYAGGNTEAFF.